This T cell receptor (beta chain) was observed in a study of identical twins. cDNA carried unique molecular identifiers, and a universal primer site was added by template switching. TCRdb called the 5' RACE reads again in MiXCR, with one record for every CDR3 protein. Found here are 250,000 or so distinct CDR3 sequences, approximately 7% of them singletons; the top ten hold under 4%. This clonotype was picked up many times. V lost 5 bases and J lost 4, with 6 bases in between. The germline V gene encodes CDR1 SGHTA and CDR2 FQGNSA. This CDR3 is 12 amino acids long. These data were likewise used in another study, on yellow fever vaccine responses in identical twins.

Sample: memory (CD45RO+) T cells sorted from blood. The receptor's source is a woman under 30 in good health. The chain carries TRBV7-2 and TRBJ1-3; the D is unclear. The DNA for the CDR3 is TGTGCCAGCAGCCCAATCGGAAACACCATATATTTT. Its translation is CASSPIGNTIYF.